One sample yielded the 13 T cell receptor beta chains listed below, sequenced in a study of cytomegalovirus exposure and HLA in healthy donors. The primer mix had 60 Vbeta and 13 Jbeta primers. Libraries were prepared by immunoSEQ multiplex PCR; TCRdb keeps only in-frame clonotypes and omits some of them. The sample includes approximately 220,000 clones, approximately 78% of them seen just once. The sample consisted of PBMCs. The receptors here all came from a man aged 25-45 years in good health and CMV-seronegative.

The CDR3 region has the DNA TGCGCCAGCAGCCAAGAGTGGCCGGGACTAGGACAGCCCCAGCATTTT. This sequence encodes CASSQEWPGLGQPQHF. The chain is built from TRBV4-1 and TRBJ1-5; TRBD1 is a possible D gene (5 bases). CDR1 MGHRA and CDR2 YSYEKL come from the germline V gene. Deletions cut 0 bases from V and 7 bases from J, with 16 bases between. The CDR3 is made up of 16 amino acids.

In its sample, this clone was seen once. The genes are TRBV5-1 and TRBJ2-3; 11 bases agree with TRBD1. The germline V gene encodes CDR1 SGHRS and CDR2 YFSETQ. The CDR3 consists of 16 residues. The V segment lost 0 bases and the J segment 4 bases; nucleotides outside the gene matches: 4. The CDR3 spells CASSLAKGQGADTQYF. Here the CDR3 DNA reads TGCGCCAGCAGCTTGGCTAAGGGACAGGGGGCAGATACGCAGTATTTT.

V gene TRBV4-3 combines with J gene TRBJ1-4; tentative D call: TRBD1 (5 bases). The V end was cut by 4 bases, the J end by 0 bases, with 15 bases between. The CDR3 has 17 residues. The germline V gene encodes CDR1 LGHNA and CDR2 YSLEER. CDR3 sequence: CASSRAGRFATNEKLFF. The CDR3 DNA sequence: TGCGCCAGCAGCCGGGCAGGGCGGTTTGCAACTAATGAAAAACTGTTTTTT.

The gene calls are TRBV7-6 and TRBJ1-2, with D unclear. CDR1 and CDR2 from the germline V gene are SGHVS and FNYEAQ. This CDR3 spans 16 amino acids. The ends were cut back, 0 bases at V and 1 base at J, with 12 bases in the middle. The CDR3 bases are TGTGCCAGCAGCTTAGCGCCCAACGGCGGTAACTATGGCTACACCTTC. Protein product: CASSLAPNGGNYGYTF.

V gene TRBV4-2 combines with J gene TRBJ2-7; the D is unclear. Germline CDR1 and CDR2: LGHNA and YNFKEQ. This CDR3 is built from 15 residues. Trimming shortened V by 3 bases and J by 2 bases, and 14 bases separated the two germline ends. CDR3 bases: TGTGCCAGCAGCCAGATCGATCCTGGCCCCTACGAGCAGTACTTC. Translation gives CASSQIDPGPYEQYF.

Only a few counts were recorded for this clone. The chain recombines TRBV27 with TRBJ1-2; 9 bases agree with TRBD1. The V and J ends lost 5 bases and 7 bases, in that order; junction bases with no gene match: 11. The CDR3 consists of 15 residues. CDR1 and CDR2 from the germline V gene are MNHEY and SMNVEV (reference sequence). The CDR3 nucleotides read TGTGCCAGCAGTGCACCGGGACAGGGAAAACCTGGCTACACCTTC. Protein: CASSAPGQGKPGYTF.

V is TRBV28 and J is TRBJ2-3, with 9 bases lining up with TRBD2. The germline V gene encodes CDR1 MDHEN and CDR2 SYDVKM. The CDR3 is made up of 16 amino acids. V was pared by 4 bases and J by 3 bases, with 8 bases of the junction left unmatched. The CDR3 sequence: CASSSSSGTYTDTQYF. The CDR3 coding sequence is TGTGCCAGCAGTTCGTCTAGCGGGACTTATACAGATACGCAGTATTTT.

V gene TRBV27 combines with J gene TRBJ2-7; D might be TRBD1 (5 bases). Germline CDR1 reads MNHEY; CDR2 reads SMNVEV (reference sequence). CDR3 length equals 13 residues. V was pared by 2 bases and J by 0 bases, with 5 bases between. The CDR3 loop reads CASSLRGSYEQYF. The DNA of the CDR3 is TGTGCCAGCAGTTTAAGGGGCTCCTACGAGCAGTACTTC.

The V call is TRBV19, the J call TRBJ1-5; D gene unclear. Per the germline V gene, CDR1 is LNHDA and CDR2 is SQIVND (reference sequence). Trimming removed 10 bases at V and 6 bases at J, with 25 bases between. The CDR3 is 16 residues long. The DNA for the CDR3 is TGTGCCACCTCTAGCTTGGTCATCTCAGAGGGTCAGCCCCAGCATTTT. It encodes CATSSLVISEGQPQHF.

This chain uses TRBV5-1 with TRBJ1-2; no definite D call. V dropped 3 bases and J dropped 1 base, with 7 bases sitting between them. This CDR3 has 13 residues. The V gene's germline CDR1 is SGHRS and CDR2 YFSETQ. The CDR3 is CASSSDFNYGYTF. CDR3 sequence (DNA): TGCGCCAGCAGCTCGGACTTTAACTATGGCTACACCTTC. Drawing the rest from reference TRBV5-1 and TRBJ1-2, the complete variable domain is KAGVTQTPRYLIKTRGQQVTLSCSPISGHRSVSWYQQTPGQGLQFLFEYFSETQRNKGNFPGRFSGRQFSNSRSEMNVSTLELGDSALYLCASSSDFNYGYTFGSGTRLTVV.

This chain uses TRBV5-4 with TRBJ1-2; tentatively, D is TRBD1 (6 bases). CDR3 size: 15 residues. CDR1 SGHNT and CDR2 YYREEE come from the germline V gene (reference sequence). Trimming shortened V by 0 bases and J by 6 bases, and 15 bases separated the two germline ends. CDR3 coding DNA: TGTGCCAGCAGCTTGGCAAGCAGGGGTAAGGATGGCTACACCTTC. It translates to CASSLASRGKDGYTF.

J is TRBJ2-5 and V is TRBV6-1; 7 bases fit TRBD1. V was clipped by 6 bases and J by 3 bases; unmatched bases: 10. Germline-derived CDR1 and CDR2 are MNHNS and SASEGT. This CDR3 contains 15 residues. The CDR3 DNA sequence: TGTGCCAGCAGCCACACCAGGGGGTACAAAGAGACCCAGTACTTC. Translation gives CASSHTRGYKETQYF.

The V and J genes are TRBV29-1 and TRBJ2-1; 10 positions match TRBD2. V lost 6 bases to trimming and J lost 7 bases; unmatched junction nucleotides: 9. Germline CDR1 is SQVTM and CDR2 is ANQGSEA. The CDR3 totals 14 residues. This CDR3 reads CSVVSGGALNEQFF. CDR3 coding DNA: TGCAGCGTGGTCAGCGGGGGGGCGTTGAATGAGCAGTTCTTC.